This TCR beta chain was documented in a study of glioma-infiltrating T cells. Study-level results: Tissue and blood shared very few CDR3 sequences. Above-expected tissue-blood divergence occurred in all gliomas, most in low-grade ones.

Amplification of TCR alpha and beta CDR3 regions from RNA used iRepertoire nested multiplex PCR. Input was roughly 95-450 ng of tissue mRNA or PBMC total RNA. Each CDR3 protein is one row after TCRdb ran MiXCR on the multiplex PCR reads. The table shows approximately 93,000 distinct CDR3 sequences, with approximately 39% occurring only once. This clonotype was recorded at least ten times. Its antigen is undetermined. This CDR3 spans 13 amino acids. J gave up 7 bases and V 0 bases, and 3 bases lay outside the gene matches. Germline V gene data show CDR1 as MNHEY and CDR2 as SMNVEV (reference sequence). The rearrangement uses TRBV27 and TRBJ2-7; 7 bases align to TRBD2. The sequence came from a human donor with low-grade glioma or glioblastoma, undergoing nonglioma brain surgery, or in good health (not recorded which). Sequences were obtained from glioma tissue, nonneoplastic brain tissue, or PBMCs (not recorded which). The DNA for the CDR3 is TGTGCCAGCAGTTTATCGTTTAGCGGGGAGCAGTACTTC. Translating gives CASSLSFSGEQYF.